A selection of T cell receptor beta chains follows, all from one sample in a study of chemoradiotherapy in HPV16-positive cancers. Clones were read by immunoSEQ multiplex PCR, and TCRdb kept only the in-frame ones, dropping some. There are some 19,000 clones in the sample; approximately 86% occur only once, and 4.6% lies in the top ten. The sequencing here drew on blood, taken from a patient who underwent chemoradiotherapy. Source of these receptors: a human donor with HPV-associated anogenital cancer. The CDR3 runs from the conserved cysteine through the conserved F or W. D genes are given only for firm matches. Expanded clones get a size class; other rows say once, few or many, or leave the size out.

abundance | j_gene | v_gene | d_gene | CDR3aa | CDR3nt
NA | TRBJ2-3 | TRBV27 | TRBD2 | CASRRQRGDTDTQYF | TGTGCCAGCAGACGACAGCGGGGGGACACAGATACGCAGTATTTT
NA | TRBJ2-3 | TRBV7-9 | NA | CASSLQSGNTDTQYF | TGTGCCAGCAGCTTACAAAGCGGAAACACAGATACGCAGTATTTT
NA | TRBJ2-1 | TRBV19 | TRBD1 | CASSSTGGGYNEQFF | TGTGCCAGTAGTTCCACAGGGGGCGGATACAATGAGCAGTTCTTC
NA | TRBJ2-1 | TRBV20-1 | NA | CSAELENEQFF | TGCAGTGCCGAGTTGGAAAATGAGCAGTTCTTC
NA | TRBJ2-3 | TRBV4-1 | NA | CASSPEGLAGFRDTQYF | TGCGCCAGCAGCCCAGAAGGACTCGCCGGGTTTCGAGATACGCAGTATTTT
NA | TRBJ2-7 | TRBV5-6 | NA | CASSFAGTGLEQYF | TGTGCCAGCAGCTTCGCTGGCACAGGGCTCGAGCAGTACTTC
once | TRBJ1-5 | TRBV5-1 | TRBD1 | CASSAGQAGEPQHF | TGCGCCAGCAGCGCTGGACAGGCCGGGGAGCCCCAGCATTTT
NA | TRBJ2-1 | TRBV2 | NA | CASSTWAGQYNEQFF | TGTGCCAGCAGTACCTGGGCGGGGCAATACAATGAGCAGTTCTTC
NA | TRBJ1-1 | TRBV7-9 | NA | CASSLGNRAEAFF | TGTGCCAGCAGCTTAGGGAACAGGGCTGAAGCTTTCTTT
few | TRBJ2-7 | TRBV6-1 | NA | CASGWDNSYEQYF | TGTGCCAGCGGGTGGGACAACTCCTACGAGCAGTACTTC
NA | TRBJ1-2 | TRBV19 | NA | CARRPDMPLYGYTF | TGTGCCAGGCGACCGGACATGCCTCTCTATGGCTACACCTTC
NA | TRBJ1-3 | TRBV9 | NA | CASSVGSGGSGNTIYF | TGTGCCAGCAGCGTAGGGTCCGGAGGCTCTGGAAACACCATATATTTT
NA | TRBJ2-1 | TRBV7-2 | NA | CASSPIAEQFF | TGTGCCAGCAGCCCGATTGCAGAGCAGTTCTTC
NA | TRBJ2-3 | TRBV30 | TRBD2 | CAWTLGLAGATDTQYF | TGTGCCTGGACCCTCGGGCTAGCGGGAGCCACAGATACGCAGTATTTT
few | TRBJ2-1 | TRBV7-9 | NA | CASSLSEGGNEQFF | TGTGCCAGCAGCTTAAGTGAGGGGGGGAATGAGCAGTTCTTC
NA | TRBJ2-2 | TRBV30 | NA | CAWSAYTGELFF | TGTGCCTGGAGTGCCTACACCGGGGAGCTGTTTTTT
NA | TRBJ2-1 | TRBV9 | NA | CASSAPGGEQFF | TGTGCCAGCAGCGCCCCTGGGGGTGAGCAGTTCTTC
few | TRBJ1-4 | TRBV7-2 | NA | CASSLDQRGEKLFF | TGTGCCAGCAGCTTAGATCAAAGAGGTGAAAAACTGTTTTTT
NA | TRBJ2-7 | TRBV7-2 | TRBD2 | CASSIGTSGNYEQYF | TGTGCCAGCAGCATTGGGACTAGCGGGAACTACGAGCAGTACTTC
NA | TRBJ1-2 | TRBV7-2 | TRBD1 | CASSSPGRGLYGYTF | TGTGCCAGCAGCTCCCCAGGCAGGGGGCTGTATGGCTACACCTTC
NA | TRBJ1-2 | TRBV6-5 | NA | CASKMEGGGYTF | TGTGCCAGCAAGATGGAGGGGGGTGGCTACACCTTC
NA | TRBJ2-6 | TRBV5-1 | NA | CASSIGSGANVLTF | TGCGCCAGCAGCATAGGCTCTGGGGCCAACGTCCTGACTTTC
NA | TRBJ1-5 | TRBV10-3 | NA | CAISESEVYSNQPQHF | TGTGCCATCAGTGAGTCAGAAGTATATAGCAATCAGCCCCAGCATTTT
once | TRBJ2-2 | TRBV5-1 | TRBD1 | CASSLVGTANTGELFF | TGCGCCAGCAGCTTGGTAGGGACAGCAAACACCGGGGAGCTGTTTTTT
NA | TRBJ1-2 | TRBV5-4 | TRBD1 | CASSAQGADYGYTF | TGTGCCAGCAGCGCTCAGGGGGCAGACTATGGCTACACCTTC
NA | TRBJ2-2 | TRBV2 | TRBD2 | CASRPSGIFAGELFF | TGTGCCAGCAGACCTAGCGGGATCTTCGCCGGGGAGCTGTTTTTT
NA | TRBJ2-7 | TRBV19 | NA | CASADTNSYEQYF | TGTGCCAGTGCGGACACAAACTCCTACGAGCAGTACTTC
NA | TRBJ2-3 | TRBV6-5 | NA | CASSDRYPPTDTQYF | TGTGCCAGCTCTGACAGGTACCCACCGACAGATACGCAGTATTTT
NA | TRBJ1-4 | TRBV21-1 | NA | CASSRKGNEKLFF | TGTGCCAGCAGCCGGAAGGGTAATGAAAAACTGTTTTTT
few | TRBJ1-5 | TRBV4-1 | TRBD1 | CASRAVGQGGNQPQHF | TGCGCCAGCCGAGCCGTGGGACAGGGGGGAAATCAGCCCCAGCATTTT
NA | TRBJ1-2 | TRBV27 | NA | CASSTGNYGYTF | TGTGCCAGCAGTACAGGGAACTATGGCTACACCTTC
NA | TRBJ2-2 | TRBV5-6 | NA | CASSLPGRSNTGELFF | TGTGCCAGCAGCTTGCCGGGCAGATCGAACACCGGGGAGCTGTTTTTT
few | TRBJ2-2 | TRBV9 | TRBD1 | CASSWTGNTGELFF | TGTGCCAGCTCCTGGACAGGGAACACCGGGGAGCTGTTTTTT
NA | TRBJ1-2 | TRBV18 | TRBD1 | CASSVKHPGTGGDGYTF | TGTGCCAGCTCAGTTAAACACCCCGGGACAGGGGGAGATGGCTACACCTTC
NA | TRBJ1-6 | TRBV30 | NA | CAWSAQGGSPLHF | TGTGCCTGGAGTGCTCAGGGAGGCTCACCCCTCCACTTT
NA | TRBJ1-2 | TRBV2 | NA | CASLMGAGLGYTF | TGTGCCAGCCTAATGGGGGCAGGGTTGGGCTACACCTTC
NA | TRBJ1-1 | TRBV10-1 | NA | CASSERPADTEAFF | TGCGCCAGCAGTGAAAGGCCGGCGGACACTGAAGCTTTCTTT
once | TRBJ2-3 | TRBV6-5 | NA | CASSFSRDTDTQYF | TGTGCCAGCAGTTTCTCAAGGGACACAGATACGCAGTATTTT
NA | TRBJ2-3 | TRBV7-2 | TRBD2 | CASSSGTSGGFPDTQYF | TGTGCCAGCAGCTCAGGGACTAGCGGGGGATTTCCGGATACGCAGTATTTT
NA | TRBJ2-1 | TRBV6-1 | TRBD2 | CASSEKGSGTYNEQFF | TGTGCCAGCAGTGAAAAGGGTAGCGGGACCTACAATGAGCAGTTCTTC
few | TRBJ1-2 | TRBV6-1 | NA | CASSDRINYGYTF | TGTGCCAGCAGTGACAGAATTAACTATGGCTACACCTTC
NA | TRBJ2-7 | TRBV30 | NA | CAWSRGAGLYFSSYEQYF | TGTGCCTGGAGTAGGGGGGCAGGGTTATACTTTAGCTCCTACGAGCAGTACTTC
NA | TRBJ1-6 | TRBV20-1 | NA | CSAGSRGPLHF | TGCAGTGCGGGCTCTCGAGGACCCCTCCACTTT
NA | TRBJ1-4 | TRBV6-1 | NA | CASSASTENEKLFF | TGTGCCAGCAGTGCGTCGACTGAGAATGAAAAACTGTTTTTT
NA | TRBJ2-7 | TRBV19 | TRBD2 | CASTPGGGRTYEQYF | TGTGCCAGTACCCCCGGGGGGGGGAGAACGTACGAGCAGTACTTC
NA | TRBJ1-6 | TRBV5-1 | NA | CASSLQDNDSPLHF | TGCGCCAGCAGCTTACAGGACAATGATTCACCCCTCCACTTT
NA | TRBJ2-1 | TRBV7-8 | TRBD2 | CASSPGGEKQFF | TGTGCCAGCAGCCCTGGGGGGGAAAAGCAGTTCTTC
NA | TRBJ2-1 | TRBV7-2 | NA | CASSLRGRDNEQFF | TGTGCCAGCAGCTTAAGGGGGAGGGACAATGAGCAGTTCTTC
NA | TRBJ2-4 | TRBV6-5 | TRBD2 | CASSFSVVGGKNIQYF | TGTGCCAGCAGTTTCTCCGTGGTGGGGGGGAAAAACATTCAGTACTTC
NA | TRBJ2-1 | TRBV9 | TRBD2 | CASRGTSGSNEQFF | TGTGCCAGCAGGGGGACTAGCGGGAGTAATGAGCAGTTCTTC